This TCR beta chain was captured by sequencing in a study of T-cell reconstitution after alpha-beta-depleted transplantation in children. Study outcomes and limitations: Some patients' high day-60 TCRbeta diversity was attributed to recipient cells surviving conditioning. It was newly produced T cells that mostly accounted for T-cell counts and diversity one year after transplant.

Germline-derived CDR1 and CDR2 are WSHSY and SAAADI. CDR3 length: 18 residues. Between the trimmed V and J ends, which lost 8 bases and 0 bases, there was a span of 23 bases. This clonotype turned up a few times. What it binds is not known. Using unique molecular identifiers, the investigators prepared the TCRbeta library. TCRdb redid the calling of the PCR reads with MiXCR, one entry per CDR3 protein. The sample consists of 450,000 to 700,000 distinct CDR3 sequences, roughly a quarter of them appearing once. The sequence came from a boy less than two years old with Wiskott-Aldrich syndrome, due to receive a stem cell transplant. The chain is built from TRBV10-2 and TRBJ1-3; tentative D call: TRBD1 (5 bases). The material was PBMCs, obtained before TCRalphabeta/CD19-depleted stem cell transplant. CDR3 region: CASGLPLRGPSSGNTIYF. In DNA form, the CDR3 reads TGCGCCAGCGGCCTGCCCCTTCGGGGCCCAAGCTCTGGAAACACCATATATTTT.